The 18 T cell receptor beta chains reported below all come from one sample, sequenced in a study of blood T cells in healthy people across ages. For the second PCR, which ran for 7 to 11 cycles, a sample-barcoded 5' primer and a J-beta primer mix were used. TCRdb ran MiXCR on the 5' RACE reads and lists one entry per CDR3 protein. Of 630,000 or so distinct CDR3 sequences in the sample, approximately 30% were seen once. Material for sequencing was blood. These receptors were obtained from a woman older than 75 in good health.

This clonotype was found many times. The chain joins TRBV12-3 or TRBV12-4 to TRBJ2-1; 7 positions match TRBD1. CDR3 length equals 16 residues. V was clipped by 5 bases and J by 2 bases; unmatched bases: 9. CDR3 DNA sequence: TGTGCCAGCAGTCCCCTAACAGGGGCTCCCTACAATGAGCAGTTCTTC. It is translated as CASSPLTGAPYNEQFF.

Details on this clonotype: The CDR3 end shows no conserved phenylalanine or tryptophan, and so a read error is likely. No DNA is shown, since the ends of the CDR3 on it are uncertain; the CDR3 is the one TCRdb lists. The genes are TRBV4-3 and TRBJ2-5; the table's D call TRBD2 went unverified against the DNA. The CDR3 is 22 amino acids long, termini counted. Germline V gives CDR1 LGHNA, CDR2 YSLEER. CDR3 residues: CASSQDRTGGDLAGGQERPSTS.

At least ten counts were recorded for this clonotype. The chain links TRBV7-2 to TRBJ2-5; 7 nucleotides line up with TRBD1. The CDR3 runs to 14 residues. V trimming: 4 bases; J trimming: 2 bases; junction bases outside the gene matches: 4. Germline V gene data show CDR1 as SGHTA and CDR2 as FQGNSA. In DNA, the CDR3 is TGTGCCAGCAGCTCCGGACAGGTTCAAGAGACCCAGTACTTC. As protein: CASSSGQVQETQYF.

In nucleotides, the CDR3 is TGTGCCAGCAGCCTCTCCGGAGGGAAAAATTCACCCCTCCACTTT. Translating gives CASSLSGGKNSPLHF. The chain links TRBV6-5 to TRBJ1-6; D ambiguous. Trimming took 6 bases from V and 7 from J, leaving 16 bases between them. Germline lookup yields CDR1 MNHEY and CDR2 SVGAGI. The CDR3 extends over 15 amino acids.

This chain links TRBV28 with TRBJ1-5; weak D call: TRBD1 (6 bases). Between the trimmed V and J ends, which lost 8 bases and 1 base, there was a span of 15 bases. This CDR3 spans 15 amino acids. CDR1 MDHEN and CDR2 SYDVKM come from the germline V gene. The CDR3 is CASLNGGLSNQPQHF. Here the CDR3 DNA reads TGTGCCAGCCTCAACGGGGGGCTGAGCAATCAGCCCCAGCATTTT.

J is TRBJ1-1 and V is TRBV2; possible D gene TRBD1, 5 bases. Germline values: CDR1 SNHLY, CDR2 FYNNEI. The V and J ends lost 2 bases and 4 bases respectively, with 14 bases between them. The CDR3 is 15 amino acids. The CDR3 loop is CASSEWTGRSTEAFF. Here the CDR3 DNA reads TGTGCCAGCAGTGAATGGACGGGGCGGAGCACTGAAGCTTTCTTT.

About this clonotype itself: A much larger clone differs from this one at a single base, so this may be a read error. The chain couples TRBV7-3 to TRBJ2-1; TRBD2 matches 7 bases. Trimming cost V 5 bases and J 0 bases; bases outside gene matches: 10. Germline CDR1 SGHTA, CDR2 FQGTGA. CDR3 length equals 17 residues. CDR3 nucleotide sequence: TGTGCCAGCAGCCCTGGACTAGTGGAAAGCTCCTACAATGAGCAGTTCTTC. Protein product: CASSPGLVESSYNEQFF.

This clonotype was seen a few times. The chain combines TRBV28 with TRBJ1-1; D unresolved. The CDR3 contains 12 residues. Trimming left V 8 bases short and J 1 base short, with 8 bases between. The germline V gene has CDR1 MDHEN and CDR2 SYDVKM. The CDR3 loop reads CASLVGNTEAFF. The DNA of the CDR3 is TGTGCCAGCCTGGTAGGGAACACTGAAGCTTTCTTT.

This clonotype has at least ten counts. The rearrangement joins TRBV4-3 to TRBJ2-1, with 10 bases identical to TRBD2. The junction had 16 bases not matched to a gene; V was cut back by 4 bases and J by 7 bases. The CDR3 loop spans 18 amino acids. Germline V gene sequence: CDR1 LGHNA, CDR2 YSLEER. CDR3 sequence: CASSRSSSGGLKRNEQFF. CDR3 coding DNA: TGCGCCAGCAGCCGCTCTTCTAGCGGGGGCCTAAAAAGGAATGAGCAGTTCTTC.

This clonotype was seen repeatedly, ten times or more. This chain uses TRBV20-1 with TRBJ1-5; 11 bases match TRBD1. V was pared by 1 base and J by 4 bases, with 6 bases of the junction left unmatched. Germline V gene lookup returns CDR1 DFQATT and CDR2 SNEGSKA (reference sequence). The CDR3 consists of 16 residues. The CDR3 nucleotides are TGCAGTGCTAGAGCCCTCCGGGACAGGGGGAATCAGCCCCAGCATTTT. Translated, it gives CSARALRDRGNQPQHF.

To note about this clonotype: The junction does not match germline at one end; this may be a read error. V usage is TRBV27 and J usage is TRBJ2-3, with 8 bases that match TRBD1. CDR1 is MNHEY, CDR2 SMNVEV, per germline (reference sequence). This CDR3 has 15 residues. The CDR3 DNA follows: TGTGCCATCAGTTTGACAGGGGTAGTCACAGATACGCCGTATTTT. This sequence encodes CAISLTGVVTDTPYF.

This clonotype was recorded a few times. This may arise from a read error, as a much more abundant clone is one base away. This rearrangement joins TRBV6-1 to TRBJ1-2; the D gene is possibly TRBD1 (5 bases). Germline-derived CDR1 and CDR2 are MNHNS and SASEGT. The CDR3 runs to 11 residues. V shed 10 bases and J shed 5 bases, with 11 bases lying between them. The CDR3 region has the DNA TGTGCCAACAGGCCTCCTTATGGCTACACCTTC. This codes for CANRPPYGYTF.

This clonotype showed up many times. The chain recombines TRBV5-6 with TRBJ1-2; D is perhaps TRBD1 (6 bases). Germline V gives CDR1 SGHDT, CDR2 YYEEEE. The CDR3 is 16 amino acids. V lost 4 bases to trimming and J lost 7 bases, with 23 bases between them. CDR3 region: CASSPGTGARSPGYTF. Written as DNA, the CDR3 is TGTGCCAGCAGCCCCGGGACGGGGGCAAGAAGTCCTGGCTACACCTTC.

This clonotype was observed many times. V is TRBV5-1 and J is TRBJ1-5; the match to TRBD1 covers 7 bases. V lost 0 bases, J lost 0 bases, and 0 bases stayed unmatched. The length of the CDR3 is 15 residues. Germline CDR1 reads SGHRS; CDR2 reads YFSETQ. The CDR3 reads CASSLDRGSNQPQHF. Here the CDR3 DNA reads TGCGCCAGCAGCTTGGACAGGGGTAGCAATCAGCCCCAGCATTTT. Together with reference TRBV5-1 and TRBJ1-5, the CDR3 gives the full variable domain: KAGVTQTPRYLIKTRGQQVTLSCSPISGHRSVSWYQQTPGQGLQFLFEYFSETQRNKGNFPGRFSGRQFSNSRSEMNVSTLELGDSALYLCASSLDRGSNQPQHFGDGTRLSIL.

This clonotype was seen ten or more times. The chain is built from TRBV7-8 and TRBJ1-2, with D possibly matching TRBD1 (6 bases). The CDR3 consists of 14 residues. The V gene's germline CDR1 is SGHVS and CDR2 FQNEAQ. The ends were cut back, 5 bases at V and 2 bases at J, with 12 bases in the middle. The CDR3 coding sequence is TGTGCCAGCAGCCGCGGGGGGGCGAACTATGGCTACACCTTC. It codes for CASSRGGANYGYTF.

This chain uses TRBV20-1 with TRBJ1-5; TRBD1 agrees at 8 bases. This CDR3 comprises 18 residues. With V trimmed by 5 bases and J by 3 bases, 18 bases remained unmatched. Germline loops: CDR1 DFQATT, CDR2 SNEGSKA (reference sequence). CDR3 sequence (DNA): TGCAGTGCTGGTGAAAACAGGGGGGGCGGTTGGGACAATCAGCCCCAGCATTTT. It encodes CSAGENRGGGWDNQPQHF.

This clonotype has a handful of counts. This sequence may be a read error, since a much larger clone differs from it by one base. The genes are TRBV5-1 and TRBJ2-5, with D perhaps matching TRBD1 (5 bases). The germline V gene has CDR1 SGHRS and CDR2 YFSETQ. This CDR3 comprises 14 residues. In DNA, the CDR3 is TGCGCCAGCAGCTCCCGACAGAAACAAGGGACCCAGTACTTC. Its protein product is CASSSRQKQGTQYF. Together with reference TRBV5-1 and TRBJ2-5, the CDR3 gives the full variable domain: KAGVTQTPRYLIKTRGQQVTLSCSPISGHRSVSWYQQTPGQGLQFLFEYFSETQRNKGNFPGRFSGRQFSNSRSEMNVSTLELGDSALYLCASSSRQKQGTQYFGPGTRLLVL.

The rearrangement joins TRBV27 to TRBJ2-1; D unclear. Germline CDR1 is MNHEY and CDR2 is SMNVEV (reference sequence). The length of the CDR3 is 15 residues. V lost 5 bases to trimming and J lost 7 bases, with 18 bases between them. The CDR3 DNA reads TGTGCCAGCAGTCACACACAAGGGCCTCGTAATGAGCAGTTCTTC. Its translation: CASSHTQGPRNEQFF.